The 31 T cell receptor beta chains below come from one sample, sequenced in a study of beta chain features in type 1 diabetes. General observations from the study: Across all four CD4+ subsets, people with type 1 diabetes showed modestly shorter TCRB CDR3s.

These receptors have no identified antigens. Of the isolated RNA, all was reverse transcribed, and so the sequenced material was expressed TCRB transcripts. Assay: immunoSEQ multiplex PCR; the TCRdb copy retains only in-frame clones and omits some. Among fewer than 450,000 clones listed, roughly 13% were seen once. Sample: naive CD4+ T cells from blood. Source of these receptors: a woman aged 18-29 years with type 1 diabetes.

Only a few counts were recorded for this clone. V is TRBV5-4 and J is TRBJ1-1, with TRBD1 matching 8 bases. The CDR3 runs 13 residues. The germline V gene encodes CDR1 SGHNT and CDR2 YYREEE (reference sequence). Trimming at V came to 4 bases and at J to 7 bases, leaving 6 bases not matched to a gene. This CDR3 is CASSPRTGIEAFF. In DNA, the CDR3 is TGTGCCAGCAGCCCTAGGACAGGGATTGAAGCTTTCTTT.

The chain employs TRBV29-1 and TRBJ2-5, with 10 bases aligning to TRBD1. V trimming: 5 bases; J trimming: 5 bases; junction bases outside the gene matches: 5. Looked up from germline, CDR1 is SQVTM and CDR2 is ANQGSEA. The length of the CDR3 is 13 residues. CDR3 DNA: TGCAGCGTTCAGACAGGGGGCCGGGAGACCCAGTACTTC. Its protein is CSVQTGGRETQYF.

The chain links TRBV9 to TRBJ2-1, with 8 positions matching TRBD2. CDR1 and CDR2 (germline): SGDLS, YYNGEE. This CDR3 has 16 amino acids. J was trimmed by 3 bases and V by 0 bases; bases with no gene match: 5. CDR3: CASSVEIAGCYNEQFF. The DNA for the CDR3 is TGTGCCAGCAGCGTAGAGATAGCGGGATGCTACAATGAGCAGTTCTTC.

The gene calls are TRBV7-2 and TRBJ2-2, with 8 bases lining up with TRBD2. This CDR3 spans 15 amino acids. Germline values: CDR1 SGHTA, CDR2 FQGNSA. V lost 5 bases, J lost 0 bases, and 2 bases stayed unmatched. The CDR3 is CASSRGLANTGELFF. The CDR3 DNA reads as TGTGCCAGCAGCCGGGGACTAGCGAACACCGGGGAGCTGTTTTTT.

The CDR3 bases are TGTGCCAGCAGTCCTAGCGGGACTAACTCCTACAATGAGCAGTTCTTC. Amino acid sequence: CASSPSGTNSYNEQFF. The chain employs TRBV14 and TRBJ2-1, with 9 nucleotides matching TRBD2. J was trimmed by 0 bases and V by 6 bases; bases with no gene match: 6. This CDR3 has 16 residues. Germline V gene lookup returns CDR1 SGHDN and CDR2 FVKESK.

This clone has a handful of counts. The chain is built from TRBV2 and TRBJ1-1; D is unresolved. This CDR3 is built from 13 residues. CDR1 and CDR2 from the germline V gene are SNHLY and FYNNEI. Trimming removed 4 bases at V and 2 bases at J, with 8 bases between. In DNA, the CDR3 is TGTGCCAGCAGTGGGACTCGTAACACTGAAGCTTTCTTT. This sequence encodes CASSGTRNTEAFF.

The V and J genes are TRBV7-3 and TRBJ2-5; D possibly corresponds to TRBD2 (7 bases). The CDR3 loop spans 16 amino acids. The germline V gene encodes CDR1 SGHTA and CDR2 FQGTGA. Between the trimmed V and J ends, which lost 1 base and 5 bases, there was a span of 17 bases. Here the CDR3 DNA reads TGTGCCAGCAGCTTAAGGGGGGGCAGGGGAGGGGAGACCCAGTACTTC. Its protein is CASSLRGGRGGETQYF.

V gene TRBV23-1 combines with J gene TRBJ1-1, with 9 nucleotides matching TRBD1. TRBV23-1 is reported as an ORF; its role is uncertain. V lost 4 bases and J lost 5; bases outside the gene matches: 14. The CDR3 is made up of 17 amino acids. Here the CDR3 reads CASSPHRDREWKTEAFF. The CDR3 DNA is TGCGCCAGCAGTCCCCACCGGGACAGGGAGTGGAAGACTGAAGCTTTCTTT.

This clone was counted a few times. The genes are TRBV7-9 and TRBJ2-1, with a weak D call TRBD2 (5 bases). Germline V CDR1 and CDR2: SEHNR, FQNEAQ (reference sequence). There are 14 residues in the CDR3. V was trimmed by 5 bases and J by 3 bases, leaving 11 bases between them. CDR3 loop: CASSRRQDYNEQFF. CDR3 in DNA: TGTGCCAGCAGCCGGAGGCAGGACTACAATGAGCAGTTCTTC.

This chain connects TRBV30 to TRBJ2-7; 9 nucleotides agree with TRBD1. Germline V gives CDR1 GTSNPN, CDR2 SVGIG (reference sequence). The CDR3 has 16 residues. V lost 3 bases to trimming and J lost 5 bases; unmatched junction nucleotides: 14. The CDR3 DNA follows: TGTGCCTGGAGACTTACAGGGGGCTATTTGGCCCACGAGCAGTACTTC. This encodes CAWRLTGGYLAHEQYF.

This clone turned up a few times. The conserved closing phenylalanine or tryptophan is absent in this CDR3, likely reflecting a read error. The DNA is omitted, as the CDR3 cannot be located on it reliably, and the CDR3 follows TCRdb's listing. CDR3 in amino acids: CATSRDSRRDRAD. This chain connects TRBV15 to TRBJ2-7; the table's D gene call, TRBD2, was not cross checked with the DNA. The CDR3 spans 13 amino acids, including both terminal residues. Germline V gene data show CDR1 as LNHNV and CDR2 as YYDKDF (reference sequence).

The V gene is TRBV19, the J gene TRBJ1-2, with TRBD1 matching over 8 bases. Germline assignment: CDR1 LNHDA and CDR2 SQIVND (reference sequence). The CDR3 is 15 amino acids. Trimming cost V 5 bases and J 1 base; bases outside gene matches: 6. The CDR3 loop is CASSPGTGNNYGYTF. The CDR3 DNA is TGTGCCAGTAGTCCCGGGACAGGTAATAACTATGGCTACACCTTC.

This clone was seen more than once but under ten times. The chain employs TRBV18 and TRBJ1-1, with D perhaps matching TRBD1 (5 bases). Germline CDR1 reads KGHSH; CDR2 reads LQKENI. V gave up 3 bases and J gave up 1 base, with 9 bases separating them. CDR3 length: 14 residues. CDR3 region: CASSPITGNTEAFF. The CDR3 region has the DNA TGTGCCAGCTCACCCATTACAGGGAACACTGAAGCTTTCTTT.

The V gene is TRBV7-9, the J gene TRBJ2-1, with 11 positions matching TRBD2. The CDR3 runs 15 residues. The junction had 8 bases not matched to a gene; V was cut back by 5 bases and J by 8 bases. The germline V gene encodes CDR1 SEHNR and CDR2 FQNEAQ (reference sequence). CDR3 region: CASSQGLAAIYEQFF. The DNA of the CDR3 is TGTGCCAGCAGCCAGGGACTAGCGGCGATCTATGAGCAGTTCTTC.

This chain links TRBV5-1 with TRBJ2-2; TRBD2 agrees at 11 bases. V lost 2 bases to trimming and J lost 4 bases; unmatched junction nucleotides: 4. Germline CDR1 is SGHRS and CDR2 is YFSETQ. This CDR3 spans 16 amino acids. CDR3 sequence: CASSLLAGDSTGELFF. CDR3 coding DNA: TGCGCCAGCAGCTTACTAGCGGGAGACAGCACCGGGGAGCTGTTTTTT.

The V call is TRBV6-5, the J call TRBJ2-2; D is ambiguous. Trimming pared 2 bases from V and 4 bases from J, leaving 5 bases between. Germline V gene sequence: CDR1 MNHEY, CDR2 SVGAGI. There are 13 residues in the CDR3. CDR3 amino acids: CASSYGATGELFF. Written as DNA, the CDR3 is TGTGCCAGCAGTTACGGAGCCACCGGGGAGCTGTTTTTT.

This clone was observed a handful of times. This sequence joins TRBV7-9 and TRBJ2-5; tentatively, D is TRBD1 (7 bases). Germline values: CDR1 SEHNR, CDR2 FQNEAQ (reference sequence). This CDR3 has 15 residues. Trimming removed 1 base at V and 7 bases at J, with 16 bases between. Here the CDR3 DNA reads TGTGCCAGCAGCTTAGGGAGGGACAGCCAAAGGACCCAGTACTTC. It specifies CASSLGRDSQRTQYF.

The rearrangement uses TRBV5-1 and TRBJ2-7; TRBD2 aligns across 10 bases. Unmatched junction bases numbered 12, after V lost 7 bases and J lost 2 bases. CDR1 and CDR2 (germline): SGHRS, YFSETQ. CDR3 length: 16 residues. CDR3: CASWSRWTSGTYEQYV. CDR3 DNA: TGCGCCAGCTGGTCCAGATGGACTAGCGGTACCTACGAGCAGTACGTC.

This clone has only a few counts. The chain couples TRBV6-6 to TRBJ2-1, with 7 bases identical to TRBD2. V was pared by 3 bases and J by 10 bases, with 9 bases of the junction left unmatched. CDR1 and CDR2 (germline): MNHNY, SVGAGI (reference sequence). The CDR3 runs 14 residues. In DNA, the CDR3 is TGTGCCAGCAGTTATTCGGGCGGGAGTGGAGAGCAGTTCTTC. Its translation: CASSYSGGSGEQFF.

This clone was seen only once. The J gene is TRBJ1-1, the V gene TRBV16; D is undetermined. Trimming took 2 bases from V and 7 from J, leaving 14 bases between them. Germline assignment: CDR1 KGHSY and CDR2 FQNENV. This CDR3 spans 14 amino acids. The CDR3 nucleotides read TGTGCCAGCAGCCAAAACCGGAGGATGGGTGAAGCTTTCTTT. It is translated as CASSQNRRMGEAFF.

This chain uses TRBV30 with TRBJ2-2; 10 bases line up with TRBD2. This CDR3 region has 16 residues. Looked up from germline, CDR1 is GTSNPN and CDR2 is SVGIG (reference sequence). With 0 bases clipped from V and 7 bases from J, the junction kept 8 bases outside the gene matches. The CDR3 spells CAWSVLVAGGSGELFF. In DNA form, the CDR3 reads TGTGCCTGGAGTGTACTTGTAGCGGGAGGAAGCGGGGAGCTGTTTTTT.

This clone has a handful of counts. The chain carries TRBV7-9 and TRBJ2-5; 10 nucleotides agree with TRBD2. In germline, CDR1 is SEHNR, CDR2 FQNEAQ (reference sequence). The CDR3 has 17 residues. Trimming at V came to 1 base and at J to 4 bases, leaving 9 bases not matched to a gene. CDR3 bases: TGTGCCAGCAGCTTAGGTTCTAGCGGGAGAAGCGGAGAGACCCAGTACTTC. This codes for CASSLGSSGRSGETQYF.

The J gene is TRBJ2-3, the V gene TRBV11-2; 11 positions match TRBD2. Losses at the gene ends were 4 bases for V and 0 bases for J; bases not matched to a gene: 3. The CDR3 contains 16 residues. Germline assignment: CDR1 SGHAT and CDR2 FQNNGV. The CDR3 sequence: CASSYTSGRSTDTQYF. The CDR3 DNA reads TGTGCCAGCAGCTATACTAGCGGGAGAAGCACAGATACGCAGTATTTT.

J is TRBJ2-1 and V is TRBV11-2, with 8 bases identical to TRBD1. CDR1 is SGHAT and CDR2 is FQNNGV in the germline V gene. V shed 4 bases and J 14 bases; nucleotides not matched to a gene: 7. The CDR3 sequence is 12 residues long. CDR3 nucleotide sequence: TGTGCCAGCAGCTCGCGACAGGGGATGGAGTTCTTC. This codes for CASSSRQGMEFF.

The V gene is TRBV7-9, the J gene TRBJ2-7; TRBD1 aligns across 10 bases. CDR3 length: 16 amino acids. The J segment lost 3 bases and the V segment lost 5 bases, leaving 10 bases of the junction unmatched. Germline V CDR1 and CDR2: SEHNR, FQNEAQ (reference sequence). The CDR3 here is CASSPTTGTGVYEQYF. The CDR3 nucleotides read TGTGCCAGCAGCCCGACCACCGGGACAGGGGTCTACGAGCAGTACTTC.

The chain carries TRBV29-1 and TRBJ2-1; 13 bases are a match to TRBD2. CDR3 length: 16 amino acids. V was clipped by 7 bases and J by 10 bases; unmatched bases: 16. Germline assignment: CDR1 SQVTM and CDR2 ANQGSEA. The CDR3 is CSASNSGTSGIGEQFF. CDR3 DNA sequence: TGCAGCGCCTCAAACTCCGGGACTAGCGGGATTGGAGAGCAGTTCTTC.

This clone was seen more than once but under ten times. The rearrangement uses TRBV6-6 and TRBJ2-4, with TRBD2 identical over 8 bases. The V and J ends lost 0 bases and 7 bases, in that order; junction bases with no gene match: 8. The CDR3 extends over 16 amino acids. Looked up from germline, CDR1 is MNHNY and CDR2 is SVGAGI (reference sequence). This CDR3 is CASSYSTSGAGNIQYF. CDR3 DNA sequence: TGTGCCAGCAGTTACTCTACTAGCGGAGCAGGGAACATTCAGTACTTC.

In its sample, this clone was seen a few times. This chain links TRBV2 with TRBJ1-5; D gene ambiguous. Deletions cut 4 bases from V and 0 bases from J, with 19 bases between. Per the germline V gene, CDR1 is SNHLY and CDR2 is FYNNEI. CDR3 length: 18 residues. The CDR3 bases are TGTGCCAGCAGTGTGTGGGCACGAGGGCGATATAGCAATCAGCCCCAGCATTTT. Protein: CASSVWARGRYSNQPQHF.

This clone has only a few counts. The chain couples TRBV29-1 to TRBJ2-7; a weak D match, TRBD2 (6 bases). V lost 4 bases to trimming and J lost 2 bases, with 15 bases between them. In germline, CDR1 is SQVTM, CDR2 ANQGSEA. The CDR3 has 14 residues. CDR3 amino acids: CSVGGSGGPYEQYF. The DNA of the CDR3 is TGCAGCGTTGGGGGTAGTGGAGGGCCCTACGAGCAGTACTTC.

CDR3 in DNA: TGTGCCAGCAGCTTACGGGGAGCGATGAATGAGCAGTTCTTC. It encodes CASSLRGAMNEQFF. V usage is TRBV7-9 and J usage is TRBJ2-1; the D gene is possibly TRBD2 (5 bases). The CDR3 covers 14 residues. V was shortened by 2 bases and J by 7 bases, with 12 bases between the two germline ends. Germline assignment: CDR1 SEHNR and CDR2 FQNEAQ (reference sequence).

The sample holds a few counts of this clone. The chain uses TRBV27 and TRBJ1-4, with 10 nucleotides matching TRBD1. Per the germline V gene, CDR1 is MNHEY and CDR2 is SMNVEV (reference sequence). This CDR3 has 13 residues. Trimming took 8 bases from V and 5 from J; bases not matched to a gene: 2. CDR3 sequence reads: CASRTGGNEKLFF. DNA for the CDR3: TGTGCCAGCCGGACAGGGGGAAATGAAAAACTGTTTTTT. The whole variable domain, filled in from reference TRBV27 and TRBJ1-4, reads EAQVTQNPRYLITVTGKKLTVTCSQNMNHEYMSWYRQDPGLGLRQIYYSMNVEVTDKGDVPEGYKVSRKEKRNFPLILESPSPNQTSLYFCASRTGGNEKLFFGSGTQLSVL.